These T cell receptor beta chains were read from a single sample in a study of cytomegalovirus exposure and HLA in healthy donors. The repertoire was sequenced with immunoSEQ multiplex PCR; TCRdb's copy has only in-frame clones and lacks some. The table shows fewer than 300,000 clones, with around 87% occurring only once. Sequenced material: PBMCs. Every receptor here comes from a woman aged 18-29 years in good health and CMV-seronegative. The CDR3 runs from the conserved cysteine through the conserved F or W. The D gene is left open where the match is weak. Some rows have no size entry. The others give once, few or many, or a class for an expanded clone.

J gene: TRBJ1-2
D gene: .
CDR3 length: 15
V gene: TRBV6-1
clone size: .
CDR3 protein: CASKLQPGHNYGYTF
CDR3 DNA: TGTGCCAGCAAACTTCAACCGGGACACAACTATGGCTACACCTTC

J gene: TRBJ1-2
D gene: TRBD1
CDR3 length: 15
V gene: TRBV9
clone size: .
CDR3 protein: CASSVAPTGGDGYTF
CDR3 DNA: TGTGCCAGCAGCGTAGCCCCGACAGGGGGCGACGGCTACACCTTC

J gene: TRBJ1-1
D gene: TRBD1
CDR3 length: 14
V gene: TRBV4-1
clone size: .
CDR3 protein: CASSLRGGNTEAFF
CDR3 DNA: TGCGCCAGCAGCCTAAGAGGGGGCAACACTGAAGCTTTCTTT

J gene: TRBJ2-3
D gene: .
CDR3 length: 14
V gene: TRBV6-4
clone size: once
CDR3 protein: CASSVGGRADTQYF
CDR3 DNA: TGTGCCAGCAGTGTCGGGGGGCGTGCAGATACGCAGTATTTT

J gene: TRBJ1-4
D gene: TRBD1
CDR3 length: 15
V gene: TRBV28
clone size: once
CDR3 protein: CASITTGGGGEKLFF
CDR3 DNA: TGTGCCAGCATCACCACAGGGGGCGGCGGTGAAAAACTGTTTTTT

J gene: TRBJ2-7
D gene: .
CDR3 length: 14
V gene: TRBV6-1
clone size: once
CDR3 protein: CASSAPLGAYEQYF
CDR3 DNA: TGTGCCAGCAGTGCTCCACTCGGGGCCTACGAGCAGTACTTC

J gene: TRBJ2-7
D gene: .
CDR3 length: 13
V gene: TRBV6-6
clone size: .
CDR3 protein: CASSYVSSYEQYF
CDR3 DNA: TGTGCCAGCAGTTACGTGAGCTCCTACGAGCAGTACTTC

J gene: TRBJ2-5
D gene: TRBD1
CDR3 length: 14
V gene: TRBV4-3
clone size: .
CDR3 protein: CASSPGQGQETQYF
CDR3 DNA: TGCGCCAGCAGCCCCGGACAGGGACAAGAGACCCAGTACTTC

J gene: TRBJ2-5
D gene: .
CDR3 length: 15
V gene: TRBV4-1
clone size: .
CDR3 protein: CASSQDVTGQETQYF
CDR3 DNA: TGCGCCAGCAGCCAAGATGTGACAGGCCAAGAGACCCAGTACTTC

J gene: TRBJ1-2
D gene: .
CDR3 length: 16
V gene: TRBV6-1
clone size: .
CDR3 protein: CASSEFPGASNYGYTF
CDR3 DNA: TGTGCCAGCAGTGAATTTCCAGGGGCAAGCAACTATGGCTACACCTTC

J gene: TRBJ1-5
D gene: TRBD1
CDR3 length: 14
V gene: TRBV27
clone size: .
CDR3 protein: CASSLVTGDQPQHF
CDR3 DNA: TGTGCCAGCAGTCTGGTGACAGGGGATCAGCCCCAGCATTTT

J gene: TRBJ1-1
D gene: .
CDR3 length: 16
V gene: TRBV5-4
clone size: .
CDR3 protein: CASSPSWGVGNTEAFF
CDR3 DNA: TGTGCCAGCAGCCCATCTTGGGGCGTCGGGAACACTGAAGCTTTCTTT

J gene: TRBJ1-6
D gene: .
CDR3 length: 15
V gene: TRBV5-6
clone size: .
CDR3 protein: CASSVNRIRISPLHF
CDR3 DNA: TGTGCCAGCAGCGTAAATCGTATCAGGATTTCACCCCTCCACTTT

J gene: TRBJ1-1
D gene: .
CDR3 length: 18
V gene: TRBV2
clone size: .
CDR3 protein: CASNETPGDFTSRTEAFF
CDR3 DNA: TGTGCCAGCAATGAAACGCCTGGGGACTTCACGTCTCGGACTGAAGCTTTCTTT

J gene: TRBJ1-2
D gene: TRBD1
CDR3 length: 14
V gene: TRBV6-5
clone size: .
CDR3 protein: CASSQGAPNYGYTF
CDR3 DNA: TGTGCCAGCAGTCAGGGGGCCCCTAACTATGGCTACACCTTC

J gene: TRBJ2-1
D gene: TRBD2
CDR3 length: 12
V gene: TRBV28
clone size: .
CDR3 protein: CASSFGREKQFF
CDR3 DNA: TGTGCCAGCAGTTTCGGGCGGGAGAAGCAGTTCTTC

J gene: TRBJ1-2
D gene: TRBD1
CDR3 length: 14
V gene: TRBV5-1
clone size: .
CDR3 protein: CASSFDRGGYGYTF
CDR3 DNA: TGCGCCAGCAGCTTTGACAGGGGTGGCTATGGCTACACCTTC

J gene: TRBJ1-2
D gene: .
CDR3 length: 13
V gene: TRBV6-1
clone size: .
CDR3 protein: CASSERQGGGYTF
CDR3 DNA: TGTGCCAGCAGTGAACGTCAGGGCGGTGGCTACACCTTC

J gene: TRBJ2-3
D gene: .
CDR3 length: 17
V gene: TRBV19
clone size: .
CDR3 protein: CASSIDRSSGSTDTQYF
CDR3 DNA: TGTGCCAGTAGTATAGATCGAAGTAGCGGCAGCACAGATACGCAGTATTTT

J gene: TRBJ2-7
D gene: TRBD2
CDR3 length: 17
V gene: TRBV28
clone size: .
CDR3 protein: CASSLGTSGWSSYEQYF
CDR3 DNA: TGTGCCAGCAGTTTAGGGACTAGCGGGTGGAGCTCCTACGAGCAGTACTTC

J gene: TRBJ1-2
D gene: TRBD1
CDR3 length: 14
V gene: TRBV2
clone size: once
CDR3 protein: CASREQGGPYGYTF
CDR3 DNA: TGTGCCAGCAGAGAACAGGGGGGACCATATGGCTACACCTTC

J gene: TRBJ2-1
D gene: TRBD2
CDR3 length: 16
V gene: TRBV7-8
clone size: .
CDR3 protein: CASSLVGGRANNEQFF
CDR3 DNA: TGTGCCAGCAGCTTAGTCGGCGGGAGGGCAAACAATGAGCAGTTCTTC

J gene: TRBJ2-2
D gene: .
CDR3 length: 10
V gene: TRBV6-1
clone size: .
CDR3 protein: CASRSGELFF
CDR3 DNA: TGTGCCAGCCGTAGCGGGGAGCTGTTTTTT

J gene: TRBJ2-7
D gene: .
CDR3 length: 14
V gene: TRBV4-1
clone size: .
CDR3 protein: CASSQIPGSYEQYF
CDR3 DNA: TGCGCCAGCAGCCAAATTCCCGGGAGCTACGAGCAGTACTTC

J gene: TRBJ2-7
D gene: .
CDR3 length: 12
V gene: TRBV6-5
clone size: .
CDR3 protein: CASSPTGFGQYF
CDR3 DNA: TGTGCCAGCAGCCCCACGGGGTTTGGGCAGTACTTC

J gene: TRBJ2-6
D gene: TRBD1
CDR3 length: 15
V gene: TRBV14
clone size: .
CDR3 protein: CASSNRGWGANVLTF
CDR3 DNA: TGTGCCAGCAGCAACAGGGGCTGGGGGGCCAACGTCCTGACTTTC

J gene: TRBJ2-1
D gene: .
CDR3 length: 11
V gene: TRBV7-8
clone size: .
CDR3 protein: CAVRGNNEQFF
CDR3 DNA: TGTGCCGTGCGAGGAAACAATGAGCAGTTCTTC

J gene: TRBJ1-2
D gene: .
CDR3 length: 16
V gene: TRBV6-5
clone size: .
CDR3 protein: CASSYSRGLSNYGYTF
CDR3 DNA: TGTGCCAGCAGTTACTCGAGGGGACTAAGTAACTATGGCTACACCTTC

J gene: TRBJ2-1
D gene: .
CDR3 length: 14
V gene: TRBV25-1
clone size: .
CDR3 protein: CASSSASSYNEQFF
CDR3 DNA: TGTGCCAGCAGTAGCGCAAGCTCCTACAATGAGCAGTTCTTC

J gene: TRBJ2-1
D gene: TRBD2
CDR3 length: 16
V gene: TRBV5-6
clone size: .
CDR3 protein: CASRSRLGGAYNEQFF
CDR3 DNA: TGTGCCAGCAGGTCCCGCCTGGGAGGGGCCTACAATGAGCAGTTCTTC

J gene: TRBJ1-2
D gene: .
CDR3 length: 14
V gene: TRBV19
clone size: .
CDR3 protein: CASQSQGLVWGYTF
CDR3 DNA: TGTGCCAGTCAATCCCAGGGGCTCGTTTGGGGCTACACCTTC

J gene: TRBJ2-4
D gene: .
CDR3 length: 12
V gene: TRBV4-3
clone size: .
CDR3 protein: CASSQGRGIQYF
CDR3 DNA: TGCGCCAGCAGCCAAGGTCGGGGGATTCAGTACTTC

J gene: TRBJ2-1
D gene: TRBD2
CDR3 length: 14
V gene: TRBV6-5
clone size: .
CDR3 protein: CASSYLAGYNEQFF
CDR3 DNA: TGTGCCAGCAGTTACCTAGCGGGGTACAATGAGCAGTTCTTC

J gene: TRBJ2-5
D gene: TRBD2
CDR3 length: 14
V gene: TRBV28
clone size: .
CDR3 protein: CASRRGGSVETQYF
CDR3 DNA: TGTGCCAGCCGTCGGGGCGGGAGTGTGGAGACCCAGTACTTC

J gene: TRBJ2-1
D gene: TRBD1
CDR3 length: 12
V gene: TRBV6-6
clone size: .
CDR3 protein: CASSQDRNEQFF
CDR3 DNA: TGTGCCAGCAGTCAGGACAGGAATGAGCAGTTCTTC

J gene: TRBJ2-7
D gene: TRBD2
CDR3 length: 18
V gene: TRBV10-3
clone size: .
CDR3 protein: CAISEPKASGRAADEQYF
CDR3 DNA: TGTGCCATCAGTGAGCCCAAGGCTAGCGGGAGGGCCGCAGACGAGCAGTACTTC

J gene: TRBJ1-6
D gene: .
CDR3 length: 14
V gene: TRBV27
clone size: .
CDR3 protein: CASSLVQMNSPLHF
CDR3 DNA: TGTGCCAGCAGTTTAGTTCAGATGAATTCACCCCTCCACTTT

J gene: TRBJ2-7
D gene: .
CDR3 length: 15
V gene: TRBV11-2
clone size: .
CDR3 protein: CASSLDLAGWYEQYF
CDR3 DNA: TGTGCCAGCAGCTTAGATCTTGCGGGATGGTACGAGCAGTACTTC

J gene: TRBJ1-2
D gene: .
CDR3 length: 12
V gene: TRBV28
clone size: .
CDR3 protein: CASQDINYGYTF
CDR3 DNA: TGTGCCAGCCAGGATATTAACTATGGCTACACCTTC